The rows below give T cell receptor beta chains drawn from one sample of a study of T cells in Graves' hyperthyroidism and ophthalmopathy. Each CDR3 protein gets one entry after TCRdb re-called the multiplex PCR reads with MiXCR. The sample carries hundreds of thousands of distinct CDR3 sequences, under 20% recorded once. The sequenced sample consisted of blood. These receptors all stem from a woman between 45 and 60 years old with Graves' hyperthyroidism that later progressed to Graves' ophthalmopathy. Both conserved end residues are part of each CDR3. The order of the fields is D gene, J gene, clone size, V gene, CDR3 protein, CDR3 DNA. A D gene is named only where the DNA matches it firmly. Size is stated for part of the rows, as once, few or many counts, or as a class when the clone is expanded.

d_gene: TRBD1; j_gene: TRBJ1-3; abundance: .; v_gene: TRBV9; CDR3aa: CASSVDPKGAEGNTIYF; CDR3nt: TGTGCCAGCAGCGTAGATCCTAAGGGGGCGGAAGGAAACACCATATATTTT
d_gene: .; j_gene: TRBJ2-6; abundance: few; v_gene: TRBV12-3/TRBV12-4; CDR3aa: CASSLTPSGANVLTF; CDR3nt: TGTGCCAGCAGTTTAACGCCCTCTGGGGCCAACGTCCTGACTTTC
d_gene: .; j_gene: TRBJ1-2; abundance: .; v_gene: TRBV2; CDR3aa: CASSVVVNYGYTF; CDR3nt: TGTGCCAGCAGTGTGGTAGTTAACTATGGCTACACCTTC
d_gene: .; j_gene: TRBJ2-7; abundance: .; v_gene: TRBV28; CDR3aa: CASSDLGSHYEQYF; CDR3nt: TGTGCCAGCAGCGACCTCGGGAGTCACTACGAGCAGTACTTC
d_gene: .; j_gene: TRBJ2-5; abundance: few; v_gene: TRBV6-6; CDR3aa: CASSYARVGETQYF; CDR3nt: TGTGCCAGCAGTTACGCCCGTGTTGGGGAGACCCAGTACTTC
d_gene: .; j_gene: TRBJ2-7; abundance: few; v_gene: TRBV27; CDR3aa: CASSLRVGGYEQYF; CDR3nt: TGTGCCAGCAGTCTCCGAGTGGGGGGCTACGAGCAGTACTTC
d_gene: .; j_gene: TRBJ1-5; abundance: .; v_gene: TRBV12-3/TRBV12-4; CDR3aa: CASSPDNRSNQPQHF; CDR3nt: TGTGCCAGCAGCCCAGACAACCGAAGCAATCAGCCCCAGCATTTT
d_gene: TRBD1; j_gene: TRBJ1-3; abundance: .; v_gene: TRBV12-3/TRBV12-4; CDR3aa: CASRGTGSGGNTIYF; CDR3nt: TGTGCCAGCAGGGGGACAGGGTCTGGCGGAAACACCATATATTTT
d_gene: .; j_gene: TRBJ1-5; abundance: .; v_gene: TRBV11-2; CDR3aa: CASSLVQGKPQHF; CDR3nt: TGTGCCAGCAGCTTAGTTCAGGGGAAGCCCCAGCATTTT
d_gene: .; j_gene: TRBJ2-5; abundance: many; v_gene: TRBV9; CDR3aa: CASSERGTIQETQYF; CDR3nt: TGTGCCAGCAGCGAGAGGGGGACGATACAAGAGACCCAGTACTTC
d_gene: .; j_gene: TRBJ1-1; abundance: many; v_gene: TRBV6-1; CDR3aa: CASSEGGLEEAFF; CDR3nt: TGTGCCAGCTCAGAGGGGGGGCTAGAGGAAGCTTTCTTT
d_gene: .; j_gene: TRBJ2-6; abundance: .; v_gene: TRBV6-1; CDR3aa: CASSSGLPGANVLTF; CDR3nt: TGTGCCAGCAGTTCCGGCCTGCCCGGGGCCAACGTCCTGACTTTC
d_gene: .; j_gene: TRBJ1-1; abundance: many; v_gene: TRBV6-1; CDR3aa: CASTGTGENTEAFF; CDR3nt: TGTGCCAGCACTGGGACGGGGGAGAACACTGAAGCTTTCTTT
d_gene: TRBD1; j_gene: TRBJ2-1; abundance: .; v_gene: TRBV20-1; CDR3aa: CSAKRQGFRNEQFF; CDR3nt: TGCAGTGCTAAAAGACAGGGCTTTCGCAATGAGCAGTTCTTC
d_gene: .; j_gene: TRBJ1-4; abundance: many; v_gene: TRBV12-3/TRBV12-4; CDR3aa: CASGRSGGREKLFF; CDR3nt: TGTGCCAGCGGACGTTCCGGGGGGAGGGAAAAACTGTTTTTT
d_gene: .; j_gene: TRBJ1-5; abundance: many; v_gene: TRBV5-6; CDR3aa: CASSLTGTDNQPQHF; CDR3nt: TGTGCCAGCAGTCTGACCGGGACGGACAATCAGCCCCAGCATTTT
d_gene: .; j_gene: TRBJ1-1; abundance: few; v_gene: TRBV6-1; CDR3aa: CASSYPDRNTEAFF; CDR3nt: TGTGCCAGCAGTTATCCCGACAGGAACACTGAAGCTTTCTTT
d_gene: TRBD1; j_gene: TRBJ2-1; abundance: .; v_gene: TRBV13; CDR3aa: CASSPYGTGNHNEQFF; CDR3nt: TGTGCCAGCAGCCCTTACGGGACAGGGAACCACAATGAGCAGTTCTTC
d_gene: .; j_gene: TRBJ1-1; abundance: many; v_gene: TRBV12-3/TRBV12-4; CDR3aa: CASSRGDPEAFF; CDR3nt: TGTGCCAGCAGTCGCGGGGATCCTGAAGCTTTCTTT
d_gene: .; j_gene: TRBJ1-6; abundance: .; v_gene: TRBV7-6; CDR3aa: CASSRGGGSPLHF; CDR3nt: TGTGCCAGCAGCCGGGGCGGAGGGTCACCCCTCCACTTT
d_gene: .; j_gene: TRBJ2-3; abundance: .; v_gene: TRBV5-6; CDR3aa: CANSLVPVTDTQYF; CDR3nt: TGTGCCAACAGCTTGGTTCCAGTCACAGATACGCAGTATTTT
d_gene: TRBD2; j_gene: TRBJ2-1; abundance: many; v_gene: TRBV18; CDR3aa: CASRLAGVFYNEQFF; CDR3nt: TGTGCCAGCCGCTTAGCGGGGGTGTTTTACAATGAGCAGTTCTTC
d_gene: .; j_gene: TRBJ2-3; abundance: few; v_gene: TRBV2; CDR3aa: CASTSPGHFGTDTQYF; CDR3nt: TGTGCCAGCACCTCCCCGGGGCATTTCGGCACAGATACGCAGTATTTT
d_gene: TRBD1; j_gene: TRBJ1-4; abundance: .; v_gene: TRBV9; CDR3aa: CASSVGTGEGEKLFF; CDR3nt: TGTGCCAGCAGCGTAGGCACAGGGGAGGGCGAAAAACTGTTTTTT
d_gene: .; j_gene: TRBJ1-5; abundance: .; v_gene: TRBV2; CDR3aa: CASSEIRTGNQPQHF; CDR3nt: TGTGCCAGCAGTGAAATCCGGACGGGCAATCAGCCCCAGCATTTT
d_gene: TRBD1; j_gene: TRBJ1-1; abundance: .; v_gene: TRBV10-3; CDR3aa: CATTGTVLSTEAFF; CDR3nt: TGTGCCACCACCGGGACAGTTTTGAGCACTGAAGCTTTCTTT
d_gene: .; j_gene: TRBJ2-2; abundance: few; v_gene: TRBV5-1; CDR3aa: CASSLDAMAAGELFF; CDR3nt: TGCGCCAGCAGCTTGGACGCAATGGCAGCCGGGGAGCTGTTTTTT
d_gene: TRBD2; j_gene: TRBJ2-1; abundance: few; v_gene: TRBV10-3; CDR3aa: CAISNPGTSGGSAYNEQFF; CDR3nt: TGTGCCATCTCCAATCCGGGGACTAGCGGGGGGTCGGCTTACAATGAGCAGTTCTTC
d_gene: .; j_gene: TRBJ1-4; abundance: once; v_gene: TRBV16; CDR3aa: CASSRGTNEKLFF; CDR3nt: TGTGCCAGCAGCCGAGGGACTAATGAAAAACTGTTTTTT
d_gene: .; j_gene: TRBJ2-5; abundance: .; v_gene: TRBV20-1; CDR3aa: CSARDLGGGGFRETQYF; CDR3nt: TGCAGTGCTAGAGATTTAGGGGGGGGGGGCTTCCGAGAGACCCAGTACTTC
d_gene: .; j_gene: TRBJ2-2; abundance: many; v_gene: TRBV20-1; CDR3aa: CSAPGQAGELFF; CDR3nt: TGCAGTGCCCCCGGGCAGGCCGGGGAGCTGTTTTTT
d_gene: .; j_gene: TRBJ2-1; abundance: .; v_gene: TRBV4-1; CDR3aa: CASSHPGGGPFF; CDR3nt: TGCGCCAGCAGCCACCCTGGGGGGGGGCCGTTCTTC
d_gene: .; j_gene: TRBJ1-6; abundance: .; v_gene: TRBV7-9; CDR3aa: CASSSPIRSYNSPLHF; CDR3nt: TGTGCCAGCAGCAGCCCCATACGGTCCTATAATTCACCCCTCCACTTT
d_gene: .; j_gene: TRBJ1-1; abundance: many; v_gene: TRBV12-5; CDR3aa: CASGGGGNTEAFF; CDR3nt: TGTGCTAGTGGGGGGGGAGGGAACACTGAAGCTTTCTTT
d_gene: TRBD2; j_gene: TRBJ2-5; abundance: few; v_gene: TRBV20-1; CDR3aa: CSAEWGRGGLETQYF; CDR3nt: TGCAGTGCTGAGTGGGGGCGGGGGGGCCTGGAGACCCAGTACTTC
d_gene: .; j_gene: TRBJ2-3; abundance: many; v_gene: TRBV3-1; CDR3aa: CASSPGPTDTQYF; CDR3nt: TGTGCCAGCAGCCCAGGACCCACAGATACGCAGTATTTT
d_gene: TRBD1; j_gene: TRBJ2-7; abundance: many; v_gene: TRBV20-1; CDR3aa: CSASPRTGTRLEQYF; CDR3nt: TGCAGTGCTAGTCCAAGGACAGGGACGCGCCTAGAGCAGTACTTC
d_gene: .; j_gene: TRBJ2-5; abundance: .; v_gene: TRBV4-3; CDR3aa: CASSQSGARGETQYF; CDR3nt: TGCGCCAGCAGCCAATCTGGGGCGCGTGGGGAGACCCAGTACTTC
d_gene: TRBD2; j_gene: TRBJ2-5; abundance: many; v_gene: TRBV3-1; CDR3aa: CASSQDSAAGGETQYF; CDR3nt: TGTGCCAGCAGCCAAGATTCGGCAGCCGGGGGGGAGACCCAGTACTTC
d_gene: .; j_gene: TRBJ1-5; abundance: many; v_gene: TRBV30; CDR3aa: CAWSRAPGMSNQPQHF; CDR3nt: TGTGCCTGGAGTAGGGCCCCCGGGATGAGCAATCAGCCCCAGCATTTT
d_gene: TRBD1; j_gene: TRBJ1-2; abundance: many; v_gene: TRBV12-3/TRBV12-4; CDR3aa: CASSPWDSRYGYTF; CDR3nt: TGTGCCAGCAGTCCATGGGACAGTCGCTATGGCTACACCTTC
d_gene: .; j_gene: TRBJ1-2; abundance: .; v_gene: TRBV2; CDR3aa: CASKGIGGYTF; CDR3nt: TGTGCCAGCAAGGGAATCGGGGGCTACACCTTC
d_gene: TRBD1; j_gene: TRBJ2-1; abundance: few; v_gene: TRBV29-1; CDR3aa: CSDSQGLANEQFF; CDR3nt: TGCAGCGACTCACAGGGGCTCGCCAATGAGCAGTTCTTC
d_gene: TRBD2; j_gene: TRBJ2-5; abundance: many; v_gene: TRBV7-2; CDR3aa: CASSMTSGFQETQYF; CDR3nt: TGTGCCAGCAGCATGACTAGCGGGTTCCAAGAGACCCAGTACTTC
d_gene: .; j_gene: TRBJ1-1; abundance: .; v_gene: TRBV9; CDR3aa: CASSVGAGSDTEAFF; CDR3nt: TGTGCCAGCAGCGTAGGGGCAGGGAGTGACACTGAAGCTTTCTTT
d_gene: .; j_gene: TRBJ1-3; abundance: .; v_gene: TRBV15; CDR3aa: CATEDRSSGNTIYF; CDR3nt: TGTGCCACTGAAGACAGAAGCTCTGGAAACACCATATATTTT
d_gene: TRBD2; j_gene: TRBJ2-1; abundance: many; v_gene: TRBV7-2; CDR3aa: CASSLYLGGLFYNEQFF; CDR3nt: TGTGCCAGCAGCTTGTATCTGGGGGGGTTATTCTACAATGAGCAGTTCTTC